The rows below give T cell receptor beta chains drawn from one sample of a study of control samples from healthy donors and cancer patients. The protocol was immunoSEQ multiplex PCR, while the TCRdb copy is restricted to in-frame clones and leaves out a portion. The repertoire consists of around 85,000 clones, with around 94% occurring once and the leading ten covering about 5%. What was sequenced was blood. The receptor set was obtained from a woman under 30 in good health. Both conserved end residues are part of each CDR3. The D gene is left open where the match is weak. Clone size is not always given. Where it is, it says once, few, many or a class for expanded clones.

CDR3 DNA: TGTGCCAGCAGATGGGGTCCCCCAACCTACGAGCAGTACTTC
CDR3 protein: CASRWGPPTYEQYF
CDR3 length: 14
clone size: .
D gene: .
J gene: TRBJ2-7
V gene: TRBV2

CDR3 DNA: TGTGCCAGCAGCCAAGAAGGACAGACCTATGGCTACACCTTC
CDR3 protein: CASSQEGQTYGYTF
CDR3 length: 14
clone size: .
D gene: .
J gene: TRBJ1-2
V gene: TRBV3-1/TRBV3-2

CDR3 DNA: TGTGCCACCACCCCAGGCACAGATACGCAGTATTTT
CDR3 protein: CATTPGTDTQYF
CDR3 length: 12
clone size: .
D gene: .
J gene: TRBJ2-3
V gene: TRBV15

CDR3 DNA: TGTGCCAGCAGCACGACAGGGGGCCTCGCTTTCTTT
CDR3 protein: CASSTTGGLAFF
CDR3 length: 12
clone size: once
D gene: TRBD1
J gene: TRBJ1-1
V gene: TRBV7-2

CDR3 DNA: TGTGCCAGCAGCCGGGACAGAGATTCTGGGGCCAACGTCCTGACTTTC
CDR3 protein: CASSRDRDSGANVLTF
CDR3 length: 16
clone size: .
D gene: TRBD1
J gene: TRBJ2-6
V gene: TRBV25-1

CDR3 DNA: TGCGCCAGCAGCACAGGGTACACTGAAGCTTTCTTT
CDR3 protein: CASSTGYTEAFF
CDR3 length: 12
clone size: .
D gene: .
J gene: TRBJ1-1
V gene: TRBV5-1

CDR3 DNA: TGTGCCAGTACCCCGTCCCCTGGAAACACCATATATTTT
CDR3 protein: CASTPSPGNTIYF
CDR3 length: 13
clone size: .
D gene: .
J gene: TRBJ1-3
V gene: TRBV19

CDR3 DNA: TGCAGCGTAAGCCTAACGTACGAGCAGTACTTC
CDR3 protein: CSVSLTYEQYF
CDR3 length: 11
clone size: .
D gene: .
J gene: TRBJ2-7
V gene: TRBV29-1

CDR3 DNA: TGTGCCAGCAAATTAGACGGAAACTATGGCTACACCTTC
CDR3 protein: CASKLDGNYGYTF
CDR3 length: 13
clone size: .
D gene: .
J gene: TRBJ1-2
V gene: TRBV6-5

CDR3 DNA: TGTGCCAGCAGCCAAGGGCCAGCGGGACGAGAGACCCAGTACTTC
CDR3 protein: CASSQGPAGRETQYF
CDR3 length: 15
clone size: .
D gene: TRBD2
J gene: TRBJ2-5
V gene: TRBV3-1/TRBV3-2

CDR3 DNA: TGTGCCAGCAGCTTAAGAGTTGGGGGGCCCTACGAGCAGTACTTC
CDR3 protein: CASSLRVGGPYEQYF
CDR3 length: 15
clone size: .
D gene: .
J gene: TRBJ2-7
V gene: TRBV7-7

CDR3 DNA: TGTGCCAGCAGCGCCGTGGGGGGGGATTCACCCCTCCACTTT
CDR3 protein: CASSAVGGDSPLHF
CDR3 length: 14
clone size: .
D gene: .
J gene: TRBJ1-6
V gene: TRBV9

CDR3 DNA: TGTGCCAGTAGTATCGGGGGCGCGAGGGACGAGCAGTACTTC
CDR3 protein: CASSIGGARDEQYF
CDR3 length: 14
clone size: .
D gene: .
J gene: TRBJ2-7
V gene: TRBV19

CDR3 DNA: TGTGCCAGCAGTTCGGGGGGCTCCGGCACCGGGGAGCTGTTTTTT
CDR3 protein: CASSSGGSGTGELFF
CDR3 length: 15
clone size: .
D gene: .
J gene: TRBJ2-2
V gene: TRBV6-5

CDR3 DNA: TGTGCCAGCAGCGAAGGACAGGTTGTCACTGAAGCTTTCTTT
CDR3 protein: CASSEGQVVTEAFF
CDR3 length: 14
clone size: .
D gene: TRBD1
J gene: TRBJ1-1
V gene: TRBV5-6

CDR3 DNA: TGTGGAGCGGGCCCGGCGGGTAATGAGCAGTTCTTC
CDR3 protein: CGAGPAGNEQFF
CDR3 length: 12
clone size: .
D gene: .
J gene: TRBJ2-1
V gene: TRBV28

CDR3 DNA: TGTGCCAGCAGTTCAAGGGTGTACGAGCAGTACTTC
CDR3 protein: CASSSRVYEQYF
CDR3 length: 12
clone size: .
D gene: .
J gene: TRBJ2-7
V gene: TRBV5-6

CDR3 DNA: TGCGCCAGCAGCCAACCGGGGACTAGCGGGAGGAGTGAGCAGTACTTC
CDR3 protein: CASSQPGTSGRSEQYF
CDR3 length: 16
clone size: .
D gene: TRBD2
J gene: TRBJ2-7
V gene: TRBV4-3

CDR3 DNA: TGTGCCAGCAGCCAAGATATCAGCGGCAGAACAGATACGCAGTATTTT
CDR3 protein: CASSQDISGRTDTQYF
CDR3 length: 16
clone size: .
D gene: .
J gene: TRBJ2-3
V gene: TRBV14

CDR3 DNA: TGTGCCACCCAGGGGGACCCTTATAGCAATCAGCCCCAGCATTTT
CDR3 protein: CATQGDPYSNQPQHF
CDR3 length: 15
clone size: .
D gene: TRBD1
J gene: TRBJ1-5
V gene: TRBV10-3

CDR3 DNA: TGTGCCAGCAGATCGACTAGCGGGAGTTCCTACGAGCAGTACTTC
CDR3 protein: CASRSTSGSSYEQYF
CDR3 length: 15
clone size: .
D gene: TRBD2
J gene: TRBJ2-7
V gene: TRBV6-6

CDR3 DNA: TGTGCCAGCAGTTGGAACAGGGGTGGCTACACCTTC
CDR3 protein: CASSWNRGGYTF
CDR3 length: 12
clone size: .
D gene: TRBD1
J gene: TRBJ1-2
V gene: TRBV6-2/TRBV6-3

CDR3 DNA: TGTGCCAGCAGTTACTCGGGACAGGGTGCGGCGGGAGTAGTATACGAGCAGTACTTC
CDR3 protein: CASSYSGQGAAGVVYEQYF
CDR3 length: 19
clone size: once
D gene: TRBD1
J gene: TRBJ2-7
V gene: TRBV6-2/TRBV6-3

CDR3 DNA: TGTGCCAGCAGCTTAGCCACAGCAGCTACCACCTACGCTGAAGCTTTCTTT
CDR3 protein: CASSLATAATTYAEAFF
CDR3 length: 17
clone size: .
D gene: .
J gene: TRBJ1-1
V gene: TRBV7-9

CDR3 DNA: TGTGCCAGCAGTTTACTAAGCGGGGGGGCTGAGACCCAGTACTTC
CDR3 protein: CASSLLSGGAETQYF
CDR3 length: 15
clone size: .
D gene: TRBD2
J gene: TRBJ2-5
V gene: TRBV27

CDR3 DNA: TGTGCCAGCATGACTCGATACACTGAAGCTTTCTTT
CDR3 protein: CASMTRYTEAFF
CDR3 length: 12
clone size: .
D gene: .
J gene: TRBJ1-1
V gene: TRBV28

CDR3 DNA: TGCGCCAGCAGCTTAATAGACAGTTACGGTGGCTACACCTTC
CDR3 protein: CASSLIDSYGGYTF
CDR3 length: 14
clone size: .
D gene: .
J gene: TRBJ1-2
V gene: TRBV5-1

CDR3 DNA: TGTGCCAGCAGCCCCTCTCAACGGGACAGGACAACCTTC
CDR3 protein: CASSPSQRDRTTF
CDR3 length: 13
clone size: .
D gene: TRBD1
J gene: TRBJ1-2
V gene: TRBV3-1/TRBV3-2

CDR3 DNA: TGTGCCAGCAGTTTTAATAGTGATTCACCCCTCCACTTT
CDR3 protein: CASSFNSDSPLHF
CDR3 length: 13
clone size: .
D gene: .
J gene: TRBJ1-6
V gene: TRBV27

CDR3 DNA: TGTGCCAGCAGTTACGAGGTCTACACTGAAGCTTTCTTT
CDR3 protein: CASSYEVYTEAFF
CDR3 length: 13
clone size: .
D gene: .
J gene: TRBJ1-1
V gene: TRBV6-2/TRBV6-3

CDR3 DNA: TGTGCCAGCAGCCAAGCTGGTAGGACAGGGGCGAAGGAGACCCAGTACTTC
CDR3 protein: CASSQAGRTGAKETQYF
CDR3 length: 17
clone size: .
D gene: TRBD1
J gene: TRBJ2-5
V gene: TRBV4-2

CDR3 DNA: TGTGCCAGCACTCCACTGGCGGGACCCGACAATGAGCAGTTCTTC
CDR3 protein: CASTPLAGPDNEQFF
CDR3 length: 15
clone size: once
D gene: .
J gene: TRBJ2-1
V gene: TRBV6-5

CDR3 DNA: TGTGCCAGCTCCCGACGGACAGGGAACACCGGGGAGCTGTTTTTT
CDR3 protein: CASSRRTGNTGELFF
CDR3 length: 15
clone size: .
D gene: TRBD1
J gene: TRBJ2-2
V gene: TRBV7-6

CDR3 DNA: TGTGCCAGCAGTTTTCGTCCCCTTTCCTACAATGAGCAGTTCTTC
CDR3 protein: CASSFRPLSYNEQFF
CDR3 length: 15
clone size: .
D gene: .
J gene: TRBJ2-1
V gene: TRBV28

CDR3 DNA: TGTGCCAGCAGGGGGACAAAGGGAATCTATGGCTACACCTTC
CDR3 protein: CASRGTKGIYGYTF
CDR3 length: 14
clone size: .
D gene: .
J gene: TRBJ1-2
V gene: TRBV28

CDR3 DNA: TGTGCCAGCAGTCCAACGAGACTTTTT
CDR3 protein: CASSPTRLF
CDR3 length: 9
clone size: few
D gene: .
J gene: TRBJ1-1
V gene: TRBV27

CDR3 DNA: TGTGCCAGCCTAGCGGGAGATAGTGTCGAGCAGTACTTC
CDR3 protein: CASLAGDSVEQYF
CDR3 length: 13
clone size: once
D gene: TRBD2
J gene: TRBJ2-7
V gene: TRBV2

CDR3 DNA: TGCGCCAGCAGCCAGTCACCCTTAGGACAGAAAGCGAACACCGGGGAGCTGTTTTTT
CDR3 protein: CASSQSPLGQKANTGELFF
CDR3 length: 19
clone size: .
D gene: .
J gene: TRBJ2-2
V gene: TRBV4-1

CDR3 DNA: TGCGCCAGCAGCTTGGCGAAACTAGCGGGCCCAGATACGCAGTATTTT
CDR3 protein: CASSLAKLAGPDTQYF
CDR3 length: 16
clone size: .
D gene: TRBD2
J gene: TRBJ2-3
V gene: TRBV5-1

CDR3 DNA: TGCGCCAGCAGCAGAGCGGGGACAGCCTCGAACACTGAAGCTTTCTTT
CDR3 protein: CASSRAGTASNTEAFF
CDR3 length: 16
clone size: .
D gene: TRBD1
J gene: TRBJ1-1
V gene: TRBV5-1

CDR3 DNA: TGTGCCATCAGTGAGTCAGTCCAGGGAAGGGGTAACTATGGCTACACCTTC
CDR3 protein: CAISESVQGRGNYGYTF
CDR3 length: 17
clone size: .
D gene: .
J gene: TRBJ1-2
V gene: TRBV10-3

CDR3 DNA: TGTGCCAGCAATTTACAGGGGTTTCTTAATGAGCAGTTCTTC
CDR3 protein: CASNLQGFLNEQFF
CDR3 length: 14
clone size: .
D gene: TRBD1
J gene: TRBJ2-1
V gene: TRBV2

CDR3 DNA: TGTGCCAGCAGCTTGATCACAGGTGTCTACGAGCAGTACTTC
CDR3 protein: CASSLITGVYEQYF
CDR3 length: 14
clone size: .
D gene: .
J gene: TRBJ2-7
V gene: TRBV5-8

CDR3 DNA: TGTGCCAGTAGTTCACAGGGTGGCCTCTACAATGAGCAGTTCTTC
CDR3 protein: CASSSQGGLYNEQFF
CDR3 length: 15
clone size: .
D gene: .
J gene: TRBJ2-1
V gene: TRBV19

CDR3 DNA: TGTGCCGGCAACTTACAGGGGACTGAAGCTTTCTTT
CDR3 protein: CAGNLQGTEAFF
CDR3 length: 12
clone size: .
D gene: TRBD1
J gene: TRBJ1-1
V gene: TRBV2

CDR3 DNA: TGTGCCAGCAGCCAAGATTGGCTAGCGGGGGGCACCGGGGAGCTGTTTTTT
CDR3 protein: CASSQDWLAGGTGELFF
CDR3 length: 17
clone size: once
D gene: TRBD2
J gene: TRBJ2-2
V gene: TRBV4-2

CDR3 DNA: TGTGCCAGCAGCTTAGCGGGGCTTCGGGGCTGGACTGAAGCTTTCTTT
CDR3 protein: CASSLAGLRGWTEAFF
CDR3 length: 16
clone size: .
D gene: .
J gene: TRBJ1-1
V gene: TRBV7-2

CDR3 DNA: TGCAGCGTTGAATCCAGGCTCCCCTATACGAAAGATGGCTACACCTTC
CDR3 protein: CSVESRLPYTKDGYTF
CDR3 length: 16
clone size: .
D gene: .
J gene: TRBJ1-2
V gene: TRBV29-1

CDR3 DNA: TGTGCCAGCAGCGTAGGTTGGGGGGCGGGAAATGAGCAGTTCTTC
CDR3 protein: CASSVGWGAGNEQFF
CDR3 length: 15
clone size: .
D gene: .
J gene: TRBJ2-1
V gene: TRBV9

CDR3 DNA: TGTGCCAGCGAAACAGGGGTCCCCTCCTACGAGCAGTACTTC
CDR3 protein: CASETGVPSYEQYF
CDR3 length: 14
clone size: .
D gene: TRBD1
J gene: TRBJ2-7
V gene: TRBV6-6

CDR3 DNA: TGCAGTGCACGACCAGGGTTGTGGCAGTACTTC
CDR3 protein: CSARPGLWQYF
CDR3 length: 11
clone size: .
D gene: .
J gene: TRBJ2-7
V gene: TRBV20-1

CDR3 DNA: TGTGCCAGCAGCCCCTTTTCCCGGGCCGAGCAGTTCTTC
CDR3 protein: CASSPFSRAEQFF
CDR3 length: 13
clone size: .
D gene: .
J gene: TRBJ2-1
V gene: TRBV5-6

CDR3 DNA: TGTGCCGGCTCTTCTCCGAGGGTCTTTGAGCAGTACTTC
CDR3 protein: CAGSSPRVFEQYF
CDR3 length: 13
clone size: .
D gene: .
J gene: TRBJ2-7
V gene: TRBV28

CDR3 DNA: TGTGCCAGCAGTCCTAATGACAGGGTCAAAGATACGCAGTATTTT
CDR3 protein: CASSPNDRVKDTQYF
CDR3 length: 15
clone size: .
D gene: TRBD1
J gene: TRBJ2-3
V gene: TRBV28

CDR3 DNA: TGTGCCAGCAGAGCCCAGAGCAATCAGCCCCAGCATTTT
CDR3 protein: CASRAQSNQPQHF
CDR3 length: 13
clone size: .
D gene: .
J gene: TRBJ1-5
V gene: TRBV2

CDR3 DNA: TGTGCCAGCAGTGCCGGGGGGGCAGAAAATGAGCAGTTCTTC
CDR3 protein: CASSAGGAENEQFF
CDR3 length: 14
clone size: .
D gene: TRBD2
J gene: TRBJ2-1
V gene: TRBV6-4

CDR3 DNA: TGTGCCAGCAGGAAGACTGCTGGTAGCGGGGTAAACGAGCAGTACTTC
CDR3 protein: CASRKTAGSGVNEQYF
CDR3 length: 16
clone size: .
D gene: TRBD2
J gene: TRBJ2-7
V gene: TRBV3-1/TRBV3-2

CDR3 DNA: TGTGCCAGCAGCCCAAGTGCGGGTGGGACAGATACGCAGTATTTT
CDR3 protein: CASSPSAGGTDTQYF
CDR3 length: 15
clone size: .
D gene: .
J gene: TRBJ2-3
V gene: TRBV7-3

CDR3 DNA: TGTGCCAGCAGTAGGTCGACAGGGGGCTACGAGCAGTACTTC
CDR3 protein: CASSRSTGGYEQYF
CDR3 length: 14
clone size: .
D gene: TRBD1
J gene: TRBJ2-7
V gene: TRBV6-5

CDR3 DNA: TGTGCCAGCTCACCGGAGTTGGATACGCAGTATTTT
CDR3 protein: CASSPELDTQYF
CDR3 length: 12
clone size: .
D gene: .
J gene: TRBJ2-3
V gene: TRBV18